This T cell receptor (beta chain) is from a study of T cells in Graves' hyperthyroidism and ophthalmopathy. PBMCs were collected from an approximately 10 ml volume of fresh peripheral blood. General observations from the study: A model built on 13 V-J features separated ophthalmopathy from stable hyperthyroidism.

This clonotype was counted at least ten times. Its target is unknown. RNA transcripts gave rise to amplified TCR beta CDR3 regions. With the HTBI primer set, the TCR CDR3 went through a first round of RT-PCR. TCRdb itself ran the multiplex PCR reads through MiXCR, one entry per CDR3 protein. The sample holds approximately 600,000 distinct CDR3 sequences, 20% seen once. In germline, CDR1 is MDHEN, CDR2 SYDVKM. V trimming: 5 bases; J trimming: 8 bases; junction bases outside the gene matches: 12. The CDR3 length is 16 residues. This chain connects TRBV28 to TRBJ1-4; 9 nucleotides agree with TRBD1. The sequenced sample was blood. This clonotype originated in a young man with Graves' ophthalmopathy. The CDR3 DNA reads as TGTGCCAGCAGTAATTCCCTTAACAGGGGGCAGGAAAAACTGTTTTTT. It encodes CASSNSLNRGQEKLFF.